This paragraph covers one TCR beta chain sequence. Its antigen is still unknown. This sample is part of a study of OX40 agonist ivuxolimab in advanced cancers. Study context: The treatment was a fully human IgG2 OX40 agonist, ivuxolimab. General study findings and limits: With doses of 0.1-3.0 mg/kg, partial responders showed among the lowest clonal expansion.

The method was immunoSEQ multiplex PCR; TCRdb's version includes in-frame clones alone and lacks a portion of them. The sample has fewer than 140,000 clones, just over 90% seen once; the top ten hold approximately 0.52%. The cohort excluded patients with autoimmune disease history or systemic immunosuppression. Patients had blood sampled at baseline and again on cycle 4 day 1 and cycle 7 day 1. Per germline, CDR1 SGHRS and CDR2 YFSETQ. This CDR3 comprises 14 residues. Deletions cut 4 bases from V and 5 bases from J, with 15 bases between. This sequence was found in an adult with an advanced solid tumor such as melanoma, head and neck, liver or kidney cancer. This specimen was CD4+ or CD8+ T cells sorted from blood, taken in a trial of the OX40 agonist ivuxolimab. The V gene is TRBV5-1, the J gene TRBJ2-5; D not resolved. CDR3 sequence reads: CASSLQRVGETQYF. CDR3 nucleotides: TGCGCCAGCAGCCTTCAAAGGGTGGGGGAGACCCAGTACTTC.